The rows below give T cell receptor beta chains drawn from one sample of a study of early T cells in non-severe SARS-CoV-2 infection. TCRdb analysed the 5' RACE reads with MiXCR anew, one entry per CDR3 protein. The sample lists about 77,000 distinct CDR3 sequences, around 10% occurring once. The sample in question was whole blood, obtained at baseline. The receptor source for this set is an adult who was a healthcare worker with PCR-confirmed SARS-CoV-2 infection or an uninfected control (not recorded which). The donor label of this sample is uncertain. Each CDR3 is given with its conserved first and last residue. A D gene is named only where the DNA matches it firmly. Expanded clones get a size class; other rows say once, few or many, or leave the size out.

clone size | CDR3 length | D gene | J gene | V gene | CDR3 DNA | CDR3 protein
- | 13 | - | TRBJ1-1 | TRBV5-1 | TGCGCCAGCAGGTCCAGAGAGAACACTGAAGCTTTCTTT | CASRSRENTEAFF
- | 15 | TRBD2 | TRBJ2-3 | TRBV6-4 | TGTGCCAGCGCTCCGGGACTAGCGACCACAGATACGCAGTATTTT | CASAPGLATTDTQYF
few | 16 | TRBD1 | TRBJ2-5 | TRBV7-2 | TGTGCCAGCAGCTTATCTGGGTCGACAGGGCAAGAGACCCAGTACTTC | CASSLSGSTGQETQYF
once | 15 | - | TRBJ2-7 | TRBV4-1 | TGCGCCAGCAGCCAAGAAGGGACATGGGTCTACGAGCAGTACTTC | CASSQEGTWVYEQYF
- | 10 | - | TRBJ2-3 | TRBV2 | TGTGCCAGCAAGCAGGATACGCAGTATTTT | CASKQDTQYF
- | 12 | - | TRBJ2-7 | TRBV12-3/TRBV12-4 | TGTGCCAGCAGTTTTTCCGAAGTCGAGCAGTACTTC | CASSFSEVEQYF
few | 14 | TRBD1 | TRBJ2-7 | TRBV7-9 | TGTGCCAGCAGCCTAGACAGGGGGTATGACGAGCAGTACTTC | CASSLDRGYDEQYF
few | 15 | TRBD1 | TRBJ2-7 | TRBV4-3 | TGCGCCAGCAGCCCGGGGGCAGGGGGCTACTACGAGCAGTACTTC | CASSPGAGGYYEQYF
many | 14 | TRBD2 | TRBJ2-5 | TRBV7-6 | TGTGCCAGCAGCTTAGGCAGCGGGGCTGAGACCCAGTACTTC | CASSLGSGAETQYF
- | 12 | - | TRBJ2-2 | TRBV29-1 | TGCAGCGTTTACAGGGACACCGGGGAGCTGTTTTTT | CSVYRDTGELFF
few | 14 | - | TRBJ2-2 | TRBV20-1 | TGCAGTGCGTTCTTGTCAGGGAGCACCGGGGAGCTGTTTTTT | CSAFLSGSTGELFF
few | 17 | TRBD1 | TRBJ1-1 | TRBV20-1 | TGCAGTGCTAGAGATTCTGACAGGGGATGGGATAACACTGAAGCTTTCTTT | CSARDSDRGWDNTEAFF
few | 14 | TRBD2 | TRBJ2-7 | TRBV20-1 | TGCAGTGCTAGATCCGGGACTAGCGGATACGAGCAGTACTTC | CSARSGTSGYEQYF
few | 10 | - | TRBJ1-1 | TRBV12-3/TRBV12-4 | TGTGCCAGTCGGGGGGGTGAAGCTTTCTTT | CASRGGEAFF
few | 14 | - | TRBJ2-1 | TRBV10-3 | TGTGCCATCAGTGCCCGGGACTCCTACAATGAGCAGTTCTTC | CAISARDSYNEQFF
few | 13 | - | TRBJ1-1 | TRBV2 | TGTGCCAGCAGTTTAGGACCAGGGACTGAAGCTTTCTTT | CASSLGPGTEAFF
- | 13 | TRBD2 | TRBJ2-1 | TRBV29-1 | TGCAGCGTCGTAGCGGGGGGGCCCAATGAGCAGTTCTTC | CSVVAGGPNEQFF
- | 17 | - | TRBJ1-3 | TRBV18 | TGTGCCAGCTCACCACCCGGGAGAGGGGAGGAAGGAAACACCATATATTTT | CASSPPGRGEEGNTIYF
many | 13 | - | TRBJ1-1 | TRBV7-3 | TGTGCCAGCAGCCTGGAGATTTGGACTGAAGCTTTCTTT | CASSLEIWTEAFF
- | 13 | - | TRBJ1-1 | TRBV4-1 | TGCGCCAGCACCAACGTGGGTAGCACTGAAGCTTTCTTT | CASTNVGSTEAFF
few | 14 | - | TRBJ1-2 | TRBV10-1 | TGCGCCACCCGGATGGGACTGGGACCGTATGGCTACACCTTC | CATRMGLGPYGYTF
few | 13 | - | TRBJ2-1 | TRBV29-1 | TGCAGCGTTTCCGATGAGCCTTACAATGAGCAGTTCTTC | CSVSDEPYNEQFF
- | 14 | - | TRBJ2-3 | TRBV5-6 | TGTGCCAGCAGCTTGGAGGGAGCGTCTGATACGCAGTATTTT | CASSLEGASDTQYF
- | 12 | - | TRBJ2-2 | TRBV24-1 | TGTGCCACCAGTGACTATACCGGGGAGCTGTTTTTT | CATSDYTGELFF
few | 13 | - | TRBJ2-7 | TRBV2 | TGTGCCAGCAATCCAAGGGAACAGGTCCGGCAGTACTTC | CASNPREQVRQYF
many | 15 | TRBD1 | TRBJ2-7 | TRBV20-1 | TGCAGTGCTAGAGACATCACAGGGGATCCCTACGAGCAGTACTTC | CSARDITGDPYEQYF
few | 16 | TRBD2 | TRBJ2-1 | TRBV6-4 | TGTGCCAGCAGTGACTCGGCGGGGGTTCCCTACAATGAGCAGTTCTTC | CASSDSAGVPYNEQFF
few | 12 | - | TRBJ1-2 | TRBV6-2/TRBV6-3 | TGTGCCAGCAGTCTACAGGCCTATGGCTACACCTTC | CASSLQAYGYTF
- | 17 | TRBD2 | TRBJ2-1 | TRBV15 | TGTGCCACCGCGGGGACTAGCGGGGGGCCCTCCTACAATGAGCAGTTCTTC | CATAGTSGGPSYNEQFF
many | 14 | - | TRBJ1-5 | TRBV4-1 | TGCGCCAGCAGCCAAGAAGGCGCCGATCAGCCCCAGCATTTT | CASSQEGADQPQHF
many | 15 | - | TRBJ2-5 | TRBV11-1 | TGTGCCAGCACCCAAAACAGGGAGAGGCAAGAGACCCAGTACTTC | CASTQNRERQETQYF
- | 12 | TRBD1 | TRBJ2-7 | TRBV12-3/TRBV12-4 | TGTGCCAGCAGTATAGCCGGGACAGATGCGTACTTC | CASSIAGTDAYF
few | 16 | - | TRBJ1-6 | TRBV7-3 | TGTGCCAGCAGCTTAGACGGGAGCTCCTATAATTCACCCCTCCACTTT | CASSLDGSSYNSPLHF
- | 14 | TRBD2 | TRBJ2-2 | TRBV30 | TGTGCCTGGGTCGGGGGGGCCTCCACCGGGGAGCTGTTTTTT | CAWVGGASTGELFF
many | 13 | - | TRBJ2-3 | TRBV18 | TGTGCCAGCTCATCAACCGGGACAGATACGCAGTATTTT | CASSSTGTDTQYF
few | 19 | TRBD2 | TRBJ2-3 | TRBV20-1 | TGCAGTGCTAGATCCTGGCGACTAGCGGGGGGGCGTACGGCAGATACGCAGTATTTT | CSARSWRLAGGRTADTQYF
few | 15 | - | TRBJ2-5 | TRBV7-2 | TGTGCCAGCAGCCCGAACGGGTACGGTGGGGAGACCCAGTACTTC | CASSPNGYGGETQYF
many | 14 | - | TRBJ2-6 | TRBV24-1 | TGTGCCACCAGTGAAGGCGGGGGGGCCAACGTCCTGACTTTC | CATSEGGGANVLTF
- | 14 | - | TRBJ1-1 | TRBV27 | TGTGCCAGCAGTTTGGGAGGGATGGGCACTGAAGCTTTCTTT | CASSLGGMGTEAFF
few | 12 | - | TRBJ2-7 | TRBV20-1 | TGCAGTGCAGCAGGGCTGAATGAAGAGCAGTACTTC | CSAAGLNEEQYF
few | 14 | - | TRBJ2-1 | TRBV5-1 | TGCGCCAGCAGCTTGAATTCCGTCGTGAATGAGCAGTTCTTC | CASSLNSVVNEQFF
many | 14 | TRBD2 | TRBJ2-4 | TRBV5-6 | TGTGCCAGCAGCTGGGGGGGAGCCAAAAACATTCAGTACTTC | CASSWGGAKNIQYF
few | 15 | TRBD1 | TRBJ2-7 | TRBV3-1 | TGTGCCAGCAGCCTTCCGGGACAGGGGTATTACGAGCAGTACTTC | CASSLPGQGYYEQYF
- | 14 | - | TRBJ1-2 | TRBV20-1 | TGCAGTGCTAGTCCAGGGGCGGGAAACTATGGCTACACCTTC | CSASPGAGNYGYTF
- | 13 | - | TRBJ1-5 | TRBV3-1 | TGTGCCAGCGGGCCCAGGGGCAATCAGCCCCAGCATTTT | CASGPRGNQPQHF